This T cell receptor (beta chain) was observed in a study of T cell repertoires in cytomegalovirus infection. This CDR3 has 15 amino acids. CDR1 and CDR2 from the germline V gene are SGDLS and YYNGEE. The V gene lost 3 bases and the J gene lost 3 bases, with 12 bases spanning the gap. TCRdb redid the calling of the reads with MiXCR, one entry per CDR3 protein. The table includes a few hundred thousand distinct CDR3 sequences, around 13% detected once. The sample was PBMCs. This receptor was identified in a human donor in good health (CMV status not recorded). Some clones in this sample may be carry-over from other donors' samples. The chain is built from TRBV9 and TRBJ1-4; D is possibly TRBD1 (6 bases). CDR3 amino acids: CASSGETGSNEKLFF. Written as DNA, the CDR3 is TGTGCCAGCAGCGGAGAAACAGGGTCTAATGAAAAACTGTTTTTT.